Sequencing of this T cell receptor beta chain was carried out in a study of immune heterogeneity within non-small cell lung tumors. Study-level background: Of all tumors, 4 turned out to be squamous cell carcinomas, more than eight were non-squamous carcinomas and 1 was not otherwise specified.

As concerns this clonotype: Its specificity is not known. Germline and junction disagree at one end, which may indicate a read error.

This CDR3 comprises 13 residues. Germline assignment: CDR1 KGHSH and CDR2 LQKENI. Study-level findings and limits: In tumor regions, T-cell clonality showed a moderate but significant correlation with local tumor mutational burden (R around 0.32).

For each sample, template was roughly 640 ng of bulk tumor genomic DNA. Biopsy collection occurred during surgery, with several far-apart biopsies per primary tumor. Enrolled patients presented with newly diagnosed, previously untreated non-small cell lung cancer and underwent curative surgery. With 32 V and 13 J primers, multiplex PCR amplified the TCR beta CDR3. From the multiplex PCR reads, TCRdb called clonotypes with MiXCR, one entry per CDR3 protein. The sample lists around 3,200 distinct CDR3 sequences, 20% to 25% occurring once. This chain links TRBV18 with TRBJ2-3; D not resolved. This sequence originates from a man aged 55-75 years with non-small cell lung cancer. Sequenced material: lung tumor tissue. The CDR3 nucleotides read TGTCCCAGCTCACCACCAACGACAGATACGCAGTATTTT. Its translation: CPSSPPTTDTQYF.